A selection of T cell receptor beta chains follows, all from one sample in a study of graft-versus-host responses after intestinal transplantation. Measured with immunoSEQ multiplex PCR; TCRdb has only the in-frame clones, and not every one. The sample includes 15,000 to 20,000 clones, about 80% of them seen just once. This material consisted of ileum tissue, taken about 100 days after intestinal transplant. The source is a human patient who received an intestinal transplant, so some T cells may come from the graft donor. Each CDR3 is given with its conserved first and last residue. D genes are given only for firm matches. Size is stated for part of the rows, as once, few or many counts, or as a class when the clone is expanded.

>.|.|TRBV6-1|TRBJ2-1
TGTGCCAGCAGTGAAGCGTTTCTTGAAGCTGGTTACTCCTACAATGAGCAGTTCTTC
CASSEAFLEAGYSYNEQFF
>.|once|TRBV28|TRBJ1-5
TGTGCCAGCTGCCTGGCTACAATGGCCGGTCAGCCCCAGCATTTT
CASCLATMAGQPQHF
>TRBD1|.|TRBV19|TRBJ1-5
TGTGCCAGTAGACGGGACAGGGATAGCAATCAGCCCCAGCATTTT
CASRRDRDSNQPQHF
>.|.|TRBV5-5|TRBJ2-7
TGTGCCAGCAGCTTGGACAGGAGACAAGAGGTCTACGAGCAGTACTTC
CASSLDRRQEVYEQYF
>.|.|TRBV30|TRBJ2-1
TGTGCCTGGGGCGTCGAGATGAGGGATGAGCAGTTCTTC
CAWGVEMRDEQFF
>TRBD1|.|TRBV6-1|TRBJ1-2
TGTGCCAGCAGTGAACAGGGGGAGAATGGCTACACCTTC
CASSEQGENGYTF
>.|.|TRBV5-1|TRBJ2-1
TGCGCCAGCAGCCCCGGGACGAATTACAATGAGCAGTTCTTC
CASSPGTNYNEQFF
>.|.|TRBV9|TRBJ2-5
TGTGCCAGCAGCGCAGGGGGGGTTCAAACGCAAGAGACCCAGTACTTC
CASSAGGVQTQETQYF
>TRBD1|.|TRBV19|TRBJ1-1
TGTGCCAGTACGTGGACAGGGGGCACTGAAGCTTTCTTT
CASTWTGGTEAFF
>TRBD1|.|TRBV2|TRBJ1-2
TGTGCCAGCAGTGGCCGGACAGGGCGGTCCTATGGCTACACCTTC
CASSGRTGRSYGYTF
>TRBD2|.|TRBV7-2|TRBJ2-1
TGTGCCAGCAGCTTAGTGTCGGGAGGGTCCTACAATGAGCAGTTCTTC
CASSLVSGGSYNEQFF
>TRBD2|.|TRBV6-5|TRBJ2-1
TGTGCCAGCACCGGCGGACTAGCGGGTTACAATGAGCAGTTCTTC
CASTGGLAGYNEQFF